Sequencing of this TCR beta chain was carried out in a study of blood T cell repertoires in COVID-19. Only in-frame clones appear in the TCRdb table, and some are missing; sequencing was by immunoSEQ multiplex PCR. The data hold some 200,000 clones, with around 84% observed a single time. This CDR3 has 13 residues. Germline lookup yields CDR1 MGHDK and CDR2 SYGVNS. V was clipped by 6 bases and J by 12 bases; unmatched bases: 11. This TCR derives from a woman aged 80 or over with active or convalescent COVID-19. The chain carries TRBV25-1 and TRBJ1-1, with 9 bases lining up with TRBD1. The sequenced sample consisted of peripheral blood. CDR3 protein: CASRTGGAKSPFF. In DNA form, the CDR3 reads TGTGCCAGCAGGACAGGGGGAGCAAAATCCCCTTTCTTT.